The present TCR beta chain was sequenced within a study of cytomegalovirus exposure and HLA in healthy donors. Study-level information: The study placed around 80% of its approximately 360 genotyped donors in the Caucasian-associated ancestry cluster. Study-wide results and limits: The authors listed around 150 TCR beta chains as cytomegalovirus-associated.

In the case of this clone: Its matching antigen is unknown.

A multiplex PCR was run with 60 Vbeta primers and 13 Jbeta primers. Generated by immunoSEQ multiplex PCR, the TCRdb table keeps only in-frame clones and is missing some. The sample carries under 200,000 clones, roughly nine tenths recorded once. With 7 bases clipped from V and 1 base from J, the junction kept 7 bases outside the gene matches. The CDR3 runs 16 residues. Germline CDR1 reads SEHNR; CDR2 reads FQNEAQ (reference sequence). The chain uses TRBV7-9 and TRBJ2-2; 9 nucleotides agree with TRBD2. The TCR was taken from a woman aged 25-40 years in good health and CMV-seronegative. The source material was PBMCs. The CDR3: CASKGSGRRNTGELFF. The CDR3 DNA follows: TGTGCCAGCAAGGGTAGCGGGAGAAGGAACACCGGGGAGCTGTTTTTT.